These 18 T cell receptor beta chains share one sample of origin, sequenced in a study of early T cells in non-severe SARS-CoV-2 infection. Each CDR3 protein is one row after TCRdb ran MiXCR on the 5' RACE reads. Among 74,000 or so distinct CDR3 sequences listed, under 14% were seen once. Sequences were obtained from whole blood. The receptors derive from an adult who was a healthcare worker with PCR-confirmed SARS-CoV-2 infection or an uninfected control (not recorded which).

This clonotype was counted at least ten times. The chain links TRBV29-1 to TRBJ2-3; D is possibly TRBD1 (5 bases). The CDR3 length is 14 residues. CDR1 SQVTM and CDR2 ANQGSEA come from the germline V gene. V lost 3 bases, J lost 1 base, and 11 bases lay in between. The CDR3 DNA follows: TGCAGCGTTGAGGGGCGTCGAGGCACAGATACGCAGTATTTT. Protein: CSVEGRRGTDTQYF.

The chain uses TRBV12-3 or TRBV12-4 and TRBJ2-7; 9 bases are shared with TRBD2. The V segment lost 3 bases and the J segment 6 bases; nucleotides outside the gene matches: 15. This CDR3 spans 17 amino acids. CDR3 in amino acids: CASSLTVLAGVEAEQYF. CDR3 nucleotides: TGTGCCAGCAGTTTGACGGTATTAGCGGGAGTAGAGGCCGAGCAGTACTTC.

This clonotype was counted many times. This rearrangement joins TRBV6-2 or TRBV6-3 to TRBJ2-7, with TRBD2 matching 13 bases. Germline-derived CDR1 and CDR2 are MNHEY and SVGEGT. V lost 4 bases to trimming and J lost 6 bases; unmatched junction nucleotides: 3. The CDR3 extends over 14 amino acids. CDR3 nucleotide sequence: TGTGCCAGCAGTTTAGGACTAGCGGGGGTCGAGCAGTACTTC. Its translation is CASSLGLAGVEQYF.

This chain uses TRBV12-3 or TRBV12-4 with TRBJ2-7; D tentatively fits TRBD1 or TRBD2 (6 bases each). Deletions cut 6 bases from V and 9 bases from J, with 12 bases between. The CDR3 spans 11 residues. The CDR3 here is CASRRGGPQYF. CDR3 coding DNA: TGTGCCAGCAGAAGAGGGGGGCCGCAGTACTTC.

This clonotype was detected many times. The rearrangement joins TRBV30 to TRBJ1-1; D gene ambiguous. V lost 0 bases and J lost 0, with 17 bases in between. This CDR3 is built from 17 residues. Germline loops: CDR1 GTSNPN, CDR2 SVGIG (reference sequence). CDR3 bases: TGTGCCTGGAGTGTAACCAGGACGGGAACAATGAACACTGAAGCTTTCTTT. It encodes CAWSVTRTGTMNTEAFF. Looking up the rest from reference TRBV30 and TRBJ1-1 gives the full variable domain: SQTIHQWPATLVQPVGSPLSLECTVEGTSNPNLYWYRQAAGRGLQLLFYSVGIGQISSEVPQNLSASRPQDRQFILSSKKLLLSDSGFYLCAWSVTRTGTMNTEAFFGQGTRLTVV.

The rearrangement joins TRBV7-3 to TRBJ2-1, with a possible D match to TRBD1 (5 bases). Looked up from germline, CDR1 is SGHTA and CDR2 is FQGTGA. This CDR3 region has 16 residues. V was cut by 5 bases and J by 1 base, with 15 bases left in between. CDR3 in DNA: TGTGCCAGCAGCCGAGACGGGCAGGGATCCTACAATGAGCAGTTCTTC. This encodes CASSRDGQGSYNEQFF.

In this sample, this clonotype turned up a few times. The J gene is TRBJ2-2, the V gene TRBV11-2, with D unresolved. Trimming shortened V by 0 bases and J by 0 bases, and 14 bases separated the two germline ends. Germline assignment: CDR1 SGHAT and CDR2 FQNNGV. This CDR3 is built from 18 residues. The CDR3 DNA follows: TGTGCCAGCAGCTTAGATGTGGGAAGACTCCCGAACACCGGGGAGCTGTTTTTT. Translating it yields CASSLDVGRLPNTGELFF.

The table lists this clonotype with a few counts. V is TRBV29-1 and J is TRBJ2-7; 9 nucleotides agree with TRBD1. This CDR3 has 13 amino acids. After removal of 7 bases from V and 0 bases from J, the junction contained 4 bases not matched to a gene. The germline V gene has CDR1 SQVTM and CDR2 ANQGSEA. The DNA of the CDR3 is TGCAGCGCTGGGACAGGGTTCTCCTACGAGCAGTACTTC. It translates to CSAGTGFSYEQYF.

The chain uses TRBV6-1 and TRBJ2-5; 10 nucleotides line up with TRBD1. The germline V gene has CDR1 MNHNS and CDR2 SASEGT. The junction had 6 bases not matched to a gene; V was cut back by 4 bases and J by 4 bases. CDR3 length equals 15 residues. CDR3 DNA sequence: TGTGCCAGCAGTGTGGGACAGGGGATGGTAGAGACCCAGTACTTC. Amino acids: CASSVGQGMVETQYF.

In the case of this clonotype: The junction differs from germline at one of its ends, possibly a read error. The V and J genes are TRBV12-3 or TRBV12-4 and TRBJ2-7, with 10 bases matching TRBD1. The CDR3 runs to 15 residues. CDR3 sequence: CASSSRGTGEHEQHF. The CDR3 DNA reads TGTGCCAGCAGCTCCCGGGGGACAGGGGAGCACGAGCAGCACTTC.

In its sample, this clonotype was seen many times. This chain connects TRBV12-3 or TRBV12-4 to TRBJ1-1, with D perhaps TRBD1 (5 bases). The V end lost 4 bases, the J end lost 1 base, and 10 bases lay between the germline ends. CDR3 length equals 14 residues. CDR3 coding DNA: TGTGCCAGCAGTTCGGGACTCCCGAACACTGAAGCTTTCTTT. Amino acids: CASSSGLPNTEAFF.

This clonotype was observed many times. The chain is built from TRBV3-1 and TRBJ2-2; D unresolved. The CDR3 spans 12 residues. CDR1 is LGHDT, CDR2 YNNKEL, per germline (reference sequence). V was clipped by 5 bases and J by 2 bases, with 3 bases between them. The CDR3 is CASSINTGELFF. Here the CDR3 DNA reads TGTGCCAGCAGCATAAACACCGGGGAGCTGTTTTTT. The whole variable domain, remainder taken from reference TRBV3-1 and TRBJ2-2, is DTAVSQTPKYLVTQMGNDKSIKCEQNLGHDTMYWYKQDSKKFLKIMFSYNNKELIINETVPNRFSPKSPDKAHLNLHINSLELGDSAVYFCASSINTGELFFGEGSRLTVL.

This clonotype came up many times. The rearrangement uses TRBV9 and TRBJ1-6; 9 positions match TRBD1. Germline V gene sequence: CDR1 SGDLS, CDR2 YYNGEE. The CDR3 length is 15 residues. Losses at the gene ends were 4 bases for V and 7 bases for J; bases not matched to a gene: 6. The CDR3, as DNA: TGTGCCAGCAGCCCGGGACAGGGAAAAAATTCACCCCTCCACTTT. Protein sequence: CASSPGQGKNSPLHF. Based on the CDR3 plus reference TRBV9 and TRBJ1-6, the full variable domain is DSGVTQTPKHLITATGQRVTLRCSPRSGDLSVYWYQQSLDQGLQFLIQYYNGEERAKGNILERFSAQQFPDLHSELNLSSLELGDSALYFCASSPGQGKNSPLHFGNGTRLTVT.

This clonotype showed up many times. The gene calls are TRBV7-9 and TRBJ2-7; D ambiguous. In germline, CDR1 is SEHNR, CDR2 FQNEAQ (reference sequence). This CDR3 has 13 amino acids. Trimming pared 5 bases from V and 6 bases from J, leaving 14 bases between. The DNA of the CDR3 is TGTGCCAGCAGCCCTCCGGTGGTTCTCGAGCAGTACTTC. Translating gives CASSPPVVLEQYF.

The chain couples TRBV20-1 to TRBJ2-3, with D possibly being TRBD2 (5 bases). There are 13 residues in the CDR3. CDR1 and CDR2 from the germline V gene are DFQATT and SNEGSKA (reference sequence). Deletions cut 2 bases from V and 4 bases from J, with 10 bases between. The CDR3 DNA reads as TGCAGTGCTAGACTCGCGGGCCCAGATACGCAGTATTTT. It encodes CSARLAGPDTQYF.

This chain links TRBV4-2 with TRBJ1-2; TRBD1 is a possible D gene (5 bases). Trimming cost V 1 base and J 6 bases, with 12 bases left between them. The length of the CDR3 is 14 residues. Germline V gene sequence: CDR1 LGHNA, CDR2 YNFKEQ. The CDR3 DNA follows: TGTGCCAGCAGCCAAGGCAGGGAAGTTGATGGCTACACCTTC. Its translation: CASSQGREVDGYTF.

This clonotype was observed at least ten times. V gene TRBV29-1 combines with J gene TRBJ2-7; weak D call: TRBD1 (5 bases). Trimming removed 1 base at V and 3 bases at J, with 7 bases between. The germline V gene encodes CDR1 SQVTM and CDR2 ANQGSEA. The CDR3 is 12 amino acids. CDR3 protein: CSVEAQGYEQYF. CDR3 sequence (DNA): TGCAGCGTTGAAGCCCAGGGCTACGAGCAGTACTTC.

This clonotype occurred many times. This chain joins TRBV7-8 and TRBJ1-5, with TRBD1 identical over 10 bases. This CDR3 spans 18 amino acids. Germline lookup yields CDR1 SGHVS and CDR2 FQNEAQ. Trimming cost V 3 bases and J 9 bases; bases outside gene matches: 17. CDR3 nucleotide sequence: TGTGCCAGCAGCTTGAAATTCCCGGGACAGGGGCTGTTAGGGCCCCAGCATTTT. Encoded protein: CASSLKFPGQGLLGPQHF.